This passage covers 26 T cell receptor beta chains from one sample sequenced in a study of graft-versus-host responses after intestinal transplantation. The data were produced by immunoSEQ multiplex PCR, yet TCRdb's version contains in-frame clones alone and is incomplete. Here the sample spans 20,000 to 25,000 clones, approximately 94% being singletons. The specimen was PBMCs, collected 156 days after intestinal transplant. Every receptor here comes from a human patient who received an intestinal transplant, so some T cells may come from the graft donor.

This clone showed up just a few times. This chain joins TRBV4-3 and TRBJ2-1; TRBD2 aligns across 9 bases. From germline, CDR1 is LGHNA and CDR2 YSLEER. V trimming: 0 bases; J trimming: 5 bases; junction bases outside the gene matches: 5. CDR3 length: 16 residues. This CDR3 is CASSQDRAGGDNEQFF. CDR3 coding DNA: TGCGCCAGCAGCCAAGATAGGGCGGGGGGGGACAATGAGCAGTTCTTC.

The rearrangement uses TRBV27 and TRBJ2-1; no clear D gene. This CDR3 is 13 amino acids long. Germline V gene data show CDR1 as MNHEY and CDR2 as SMNVEV (reference sequence). The germline V and J ends were trimmed by 0 bases and 4 bases, with 4 bases remaining between them. The CDR3: CASSLSRYNEQFF. As DNA, the CDR3 is TGTGCCAGCAGTTTATCGAGGTACAATGAGCAGTTCTTC.

V gene TRBV6-1 combines with J gene TRBJ2-7, with 14 bases identical to TRBD2. The CDR3 length is 15 residues. The ends lost 6 bases at V and 3 bases at J; junction bases unmatched: 4. CDR1 MNHNS and CDR2 SASEGT come from the germline V gene. Here the CDR3 DNA reads TGTGCCAGCAGGACAGGACTAGCGGGGGGCTACGAGCAGTACTTC. The encoded protein is CASRTGLAGGYEQYF.

This clone was found once. CDR3 DNA: TGTGCCTGGAGTGTACGGTGGAGGGTTGATGGCTACACCTTC. This gives the protein CAWSVRWRVDGYTF. The genes are TRBV30 and TRBJ1-2; no definite D call. V was shortened by 0 bases and J by 6 bases, with 14 bases between the two germline ends. Germline V CDR1 and CDR2: GTSNPN, SVGIG (reference sequence). The CDR3 loop spans 14 amino acids.

V gene TRBV21-1 combines with J gene TRBJ2-5. TRBV21-1 is recorded as a pseudogene. CDR3 length: 15 residues. The CDR3 DNA sequence: TGTGCCAGCAGTTCGGGTGCCGGGGCCAGAGAGACCCAGTACTTC. As protein: CASSSGAGARETQYF.

This chain uses TRBV6-5 with TRBJ2-4; 7 bases are a match to TRBD1. Unmatched junction bases numbered 7, after V lost 6 bases and J lost 8 bases. From germline, CDR1 is MNHEY and CDR2 SVGAGI. This CDR3 has 13 amino acids. CDR3 nucleotides: TGTGCCAGCAGAGGAGACAGGGTTGACATTCAGTACTTC. Protein product: CASRGDRVDIQYF.

The chain carries TRBV19 and TRBJ1-6; no clear D gene. From germline, CDR1 is LNHDA and CDR2 SQIVND (reference sequence). This CDR3 has 13 amino acids. Trimming took off 7 bases at V and 9 bases at J, with 13 bases between the two ends. CDR3 sequence reads: CASIGQLGSPLHF. CDR3 sequence (DNA): TGTGCCAGTATTGGGCAGTTAGGTTCACCCCTCCACTTT.

This clone was counted a few times. This chain links TRBV5-4 with TRBJ2-1; D is unresolved. The CDR3 contains 14 residues. The germline gives CDR1 SGHNT, CDR2 YYREEE (reference sequence). Trimming shortened V by 0 bases and J by 0 bases, and 4 bases separated the two germline ends. CDR3 residues: CASSLDPSYNEQFF. The CDR3 DNA reads TGTGCCAGCAGCTTGGACCCCTCCTACAATGAGCAGTTCTTC.

The chain employs TRBV7-9 and TRBJ1-2, with D possibly being TRBD1 (5 bases). Germline V gene sequence: CDR1 SEHNR, CDR2 FQNEAQ (reference sequence). The CDR3 covers 14 residues. The ends were cut back, 5 bases at V and 4 bases at J, with 14 bases in the middle. The CDR3 DNA is TGTGCCAGCAGCCCAAAGGAGGGACTCTATGGCTACACCTTC. This codes for CASSPKEGLYGYTF.

V and J are TRBV20-1 and TRBJ2-7; D is unresolved. The CDR3 has 11 residues. Germline CDR1 reads DFQATT; CDR2 reads SNEGSKA (reference sequence). V was trimmed by 5 bases and J by 6 bases, leaving 11 bases between them. In nucleotides, the CDR3 is TGCAGTGCTCTGCGCGTAGGCGAGCAGTACTTC. Amino acids: CSALRVGEQYF.

The chain couples TRBV7-6 to TRBJ2-7; tentative D call: TRBD1 (5 bases). V gave up 1 base and J gave up 6 bases, with 13 bases separating them. The CDR3 is made up of 14 amino acids. The germline V gene has CDR1 SGHVS and CDR2 FNYEAQ. CDR3 amino acids: CASSLGQGPSEQYF. CDR3 coding DNA: TGTGCCAGCAGCTTAGGTCAGGGCCCCTCCGAGCAGTACTTC.

The gene calls are TRBV9 and TRBJ2-5, with D possibly TRBD2 on 6 matching bases. The length of the CDR3 is 13 residues. Looked up from germline, CDR1 is SGDLS and CDR2 is YYNGEE. Trimming removed 7 bases from V and 3 bases from J, with 13 bases in between. CDR3 sequence (DNA): TGTGCCAGCCAGCGGGTCCCCGAAGAGACCCAGTACTTC. This codes for CASQRVPEETQYF.

The gene calls are TRBV2 and TRBJ1-1; a possible D gene is TRBD1 (5 bases). Germline CDR1 and CDR2: SNHLY and FYNNEI. CDR3 length equals 12 residues. Trimming shortened V by 3 bases and J by 11 bases, and 13 bases separated the two germline ends. The CDR3 region has the DNA TGTGCCAGCAGTGACAGGGTTGTGGGGGCTTTCTTT. It specifies CASSDRVVGAFF.

This clone was detected once. The chain recombines TRBV7-7 with TRBJ2-7; 7 nucleotides align to TRBD1. The CDR3 extends over 14 amino acids. Germline CDR1 is SSHAT and CDR2 is FNYEAQ (reference sequence). Trimming cost V 0 bases and J 4 bases; bases outside gene matches: 3. CDR3 in amino acids: CASSLATGPYEQYF. CDR3 DNA: TGTGCCAGCAGCTTAGCGACAGGGCCATACGAGCAGTACTTC.

This chain uses TRBV19 with TRBJ2-5, with 9 nucleotides matching TRBD2. The end of the DNA is better explained by TRBJ2-7, so the J call may be wrong. The CDR3 loop spans 14 amino acids. Per the germline V gene, CDR1 is LNHDA and CDR2 is SQIVND (reference sequence). CDR3 sequence: CASSIDSGRYEQYF. Written as DNA, the CDR3 is TGTGCCAGTAGTATTGACAGCGGGAGGTACGAGCAGTACTTC.

J is TRBJ1-4 and V is TRBV27; D may be TRBD1 (6 bases). CDR3 length: 16 residues. The germline V gene has CDR1 MNHEY and CDR2 SMNVEV (reference sequence). The V and J ends lost 6 bases and 1 base respectively, with 15 bases between them. CDR3 bases: TGTGCCAGCAGCCTCTGGGGGCAAGGAACTAATGAAAAACTGTTTTTT. Amino acids: CASSLWGQGTNEKLFF.

V and J are TRBV20-1 and TRBJ1-1; 8 positions match TRBD1. V dropped 8 bases and J dropped 4; count of bases not matched to a gene: 3. The CDR3 spans 11 residues. Looked up from germline, CDR1 is DFQATT and CDR2 is SNEGSKA (reference sequence). CDR3 nucleotides: TGCAGTCTAGGGACAGGCACTGAAGCTTTCTTT. The encoded protein is CSLGTGTEAFF.

The chain recombines TRBV6-5 with TRBJ2-7; 7 nucleotides agree with TRBD2. V dropped 9 bases and J dropped 4; count of bases not matched to a gene: 12. The CDR3 length is 14 residues. Looked up from germline, CDR1 is MNHEY and CDR2 is SVGAGI. CDR3 bases: TGTGCCAGTTCCTCGCGGGGGAACCCTTACGAGCAGTACTTC. It translates to CASSSRGNPYEQYF.

The chain employs TRBV5-6 and TRBJ2-2; D is tentatively TRBD1 or TRBD2 (5 bases each). The germline V and J ends were trimmed by 4 bases and 2 bases, with 9 bases remaining between them. The CDR3 extends over 14 amino acids. CDR1 is SGHDT and CDR2 is YYEEEE in the germline V gene. The CDR3 region has the DNA TGTGCCAGCAGCGGGGGAGTAAACACCGGGGAGCTGTTTTTT. Translated: CASSGGVNTGELFF.

This sequence joins TRBV6-1 and TRBJ1-6, with 7 positions matching TRBD1. This CDR3 has 14 amino acids. V shed 6 bases and J 6 bases; nucleotides not matched to a gene: 5. Germline CDR1 is MNHNS and CDR2 is SASEGT. CDR3 bases: TGTGCCAGCAGAGACAGGGTGAGTAATTCACCCCTCCACTTT. Translation: CASRDRVSNSPLHF.

The chain has TRBV20-1 and TRBJ1-2; D gene ambiguous. In germline, CDR1 is DFQATT, CDR2 SNEGSKA (reference sequence). V was cut by 2 bases and J by 6 bases, with 7 bases left in between. CDR3 size: 11 residues. CDR3 residues: CSARIVNGYTF. For the CDR3, the DNA is TGCAGTGCTAGAATAGTTAATGGCTACACCTTC.

DNA for the CDR3: TGTGCCAGCAGCTATCTGGTGAGGGACCCGAACACTGAAGCTTTCTTT. It encodes CASSYLVRDPNTEAFF. This chain uses TRBV5-5 with TRBJ1-1; the D gene is possibly TRBD1 (5 bases). This CDR3 has 16 residues. Trimming stripped 3 bases from V and 1 base from J, with 16 bases between. In germline, CDR1 is SGHKS, CDR2 YYEKEE (reference sequence).

V and J are TRBV30 and TRBJ2-1; D uncertain. Trimming left V 5 bases short and J 9 bases short, with 11 bases between. The CDR3 consists of 11 residues. Germline V lookup: CDR1 GTSNPN, CDR2 SVGIG (reference sequence). The CDR3 loop reads CAWAYTVEQFF. For the CDR3, the DNA is TGTGCCTGGGCTTATACCGTTGAGCAGTTCTTC.

The chain joins TRBV10-3 to TRBJ2-1, with 8 positions matching TRBD2. Germline V gene lookup returns CDR1 ENHRY and CDR2 SYGVKD. J was trimmed by 8 bases and V by 3 bases; bases with no gene match: 6. The CDR3 covers 14 residues. The CDR3 bases are TGTGCCATCAGTGACCCAGCGGGAGCGGATGAGCAGTTCTTC. As protein: CAISDPAGADEQFF.

The chain combines TRBV2 with TRBJ2-7, with D hard to call. Trimming stripped 7 bases from V and 0 bases from J, with 13 bases between. The CDR3 has 14 residues. Per the germline V gene, CDR1 is SNHLY and CDR2 is FYNNEI. The DNA of the CDR3 is TGTGCCAGCATTGGAACGGATAGCTCCTACGAGCAGTACTTC. Amino acid sequence: CASIGTDSSYEQYF.

The gene calls are TRBV11-3 and TRBJ1-1, with TRBD1 identical over 7 bases. With 5 bases clipped from V and 0 bases from J, the junction kept 3 bases outside the gene matches. The CDR3 has 14 amino acids. Per the germline V gene, CDR1 is SGHNT and CDR2 is YENEEA. This chain's CDR3 is CASSHRGLNTEAFF. The CDR3 DNA sequence: TGTGCCAGCAGCCACAGGGGCCTGAACACTGAAGCTTTCTTT.